This T cell receptor beta chain was observed in a study of blood T cell repertoires in COVID-19. Across the whole study: Italy, Spain and the United States were the sources of the convalescent and acute COVID-19 samples. T cells, B-cell-depleted T cells, or PBMCs provided the cDNA or gDNA that served as material.

CDR3 length: 15 amino acids. Germline V gives CDR1 SGDLS, CDR2 YYNGEE. V lost 3 bases to trimming and J lost 10 bases; unmatched junction nucleotides: 7. As handled by the study authors: Reference gene primers were amplified, and this amplification served to estimate nucleated cell counts. The repertoire was sequenced with immunoSEQ multiplex PCR; TCRdb's copy has only in-frame clones and lacks some. V and J calls and clone size are given by that table; D and trimming were obtained from the DNA. The table includes around 270,000 clones, roughly 90% detected once. Sequencing used peripheral blood. This chain uses TRBV9 with TRBJ1-6; 10 bases agree with TRBD1. This sequence was found in a man younger than 45 with active or convalescent COVID-19. In nucleotides, the CDR3 is TGTGCCAGCAGCGCCTTGGGACAGGGGCTCTCACCCCTCCACTTT. Its protein product is CASSALGQGLSPLHF.